The 14 T cell receptor beta chains presented below share a single source sample, sequenced in a study of blood T cells in healthy people across ages. For the second PCR, which ran for about 6 to 11 cycles, a sample-barcoded 5' primer and a J-beta primer mix were used. Via MiXCR, TCRdb re-called the 5' RACE reads, giving one row per CDR3 protein. The sample comprises over a million distinct CDR3 sequences, 35% to 45% of which are singletons, and about 4% rests with the top ten. The sequencing sample was made of blood. These receptors originate from a woman aged 18-30 years in good health.

In its sample, this clonotype was seen a few times. The chain uses TRBV6-2 or TRBV6-3 and TRBJ2-3, with 8 bases identical to TRBD2. The germline V gene has CDR1 MNHEY and CDR2 SVGEGT. This CDR3 is built from 14 residues. V gave up 8 bases and J gave up 6 bases; unmatched junction bases: 10. The CDR3 region has the DNA TGTGCCAGCGGCATCGGGGGGGCCATCGATACGCAGTATTTT. This gives the protein CASGIGGAIDTQYF.

V and J are TRBV12-3 or TRBV12-4 and TRBJ2-4; D is possibly TRBD2 (6 bases). Trimming removed 3 bases at V and 5 bases at J, with 11 bases between. CDR3 length: 14 residues. CDR3 coding DNA: TGTGCCAGCAGTTTGCCGGGAGTCCAAAACATTCAGTACTTC. Its translation: CASSLPGVQNIQYF.

This clonotype has only a few counts. V and J are TRBV6-1 and TRBJ2-5; D gene ambiguous. This CDR3 has 13 amino acids. Germline CDR1 MNHNS, CDR2 SASEGT. V was shortened by 4 bases and J by 4 bases, with 10 bases between the two germline ends. Here the CDR3 DNA reads TGTGCCAGCAGTGGGTGGGTAAGAGAGACCCAGTACTTC. This encodes CASSGWVRETQYF.

This clonotype was picked up a small number of times. The V gene is TRBV7-9, the J gene TRBJ2-3; D is ambiguous. This CDR3 region has 14 residues. Trimming shortened V by 2 bases and J by 4 bases, and 10 bases separated the two germline ends. From germline, CDR1 is SEHNR and CDR2 FQNEAQ (reference sequence). The DNA for the CDR3 is TGTGCCAGCAGCTTATTAGTGTCAGCAGATACGCAGTATTTT. This codes for CASSLLVSADTQYF.

This clonotype was counted a few times. This chain uses TRBV12-3 or TRBV12-4 with TRBJ2-5; 7 bases are shared with TRBD2. Losses at the gene ends were 3 bases for V and 2 bases for J; bases not matched to a gene: 9. The CDR3 spans 16 residues. CDR3 sequence: CASSLARAGRQETQYF. CDR3 sequence (DNA): TGTGCCAGCAGTTTGGCCCGAGCGGGGCGACAAGAGACCCAGTACTTC.

V is TRBV4-3 and J is TRBJ2-5; 9 nucleotides line up with TRBD1. The DNA end is more similar to TRBJ2-7, so the J call may be wrong. The CDR3 is 18 residues long. CDR1 is LGHNA, CDR2 YSLEER, per germline. CDR3 protein: CASSQALLQGAHRYEQYF. The CDR3, as DNA: TGCGCCAGCAGCCAAGCTCTTCTACAGGGGGCACATCGATACGAGCAGTACTTC.

Notes on this clonotype: This could be a read error, since a much larger clone is one nucleotide away. This chain uses TRBV29-1 with TRBJ2-5; 8 bases match TRBD1. The end of the DNA is better explained by TRBJ2-7, so the J call may be wrong. Germline values: CDR1 SQVTM, CDR2 ANQGSEA. The CDR3 is 13 amino acids. DNA for the CDR3: TGCAGCGCCGGACAGGGTTGGGGCTGCGAGCAGTACTTC. The encoded protein is CSAGQGWGCEQYF.

The rearrangement uses TRBV2 and TRBJ2-1; D is unresolved. The J call may not be correct, given that the DNA end is closer to TRBJ2-7. Germline V gene data show CDR1 as SNHLY and CDR2 as FYNNEI. CDR3 length: 13 amino acids. In DNA, the CDR3 is TGTGCCAGCAGTTCCAGCCTCTACAATGAGCAGTACTTC. Amino acids: CASSSSLYNEQYF.

The table lists this clonotype with a few counts. The chain couples TRBV13 to TRBJ2-3; no definite D call. Germline CDR1 and CDR2: PRHDT and FYEKMQ (reference sequence). With 3 bases removed from V and 2 bases from J, the gap between germline ends came to 9 bases. The CDR3 is 14 amino acids. The CDR3 region has the DNA TGTGCCAGCAGCTTTATCTACAACACAGATACGCAGTATTTT. Protein sequence: CASSFIYNTDTQYF.

The V gene is TRBV9, the J gene TRBJ2-1; 8 bases line up with TRBD1. Trimming cost V 3 bases and J 8 bases; bases outside gene matches: 10. Germline CDR1 SGDLS, CDR2 YYNGEE. The CDR3 is made up of 15 amino acids. The CDR3 spells CASSATGGISHEQFF. CDR3 coding DNA: TGTGCCAGCAGCGCCACAGGGGGAATATCACATGAGCAGTTCTTC.

This sequence joins TRBV5-1 and TRBJ2-7, with D possibly matching TRBD1 (5 bases). Germline CDR1 is SGHRS and CDR2 is YFSETQ. The V end lost 2 bases, the J end lost 5 bases, and 11 bases lay between the germline ends. This CDR3 spans 13 amino acids. The CDR3 protein is CASSLYRSDEQYF. The CDR3 nucleotides read TGCGCCAGCAGCTTATACAGGTCCGACGAGCAGTACTTC.

The chain links TRBV7-9 to TRBJ1-5; maybe TRBD1 (5 bases). This CDR3 spans 12 amino acids. Per the germline V gene, CDR1 is SEHNR and CDR2 is FQNEAQ (reference sequence). V dropped 9 bases and J dropped 9 bases, with 15 bases sitting between them. The CDR3 DNA is TGTGCCAGTCTGGGGGAGCACGGGCCCCAGCATTTT. Translation: CASLGEHGPQHF.

The genes are TRBV2 and TRBJ1-1, with D uncertain. Trimming removed 6 bases at V and 7 bases at J, with 6 bases between. CDR1 SNHLY and CDR2 FYNNEI come from the germline V gene. The CDR3 length is 10 residues. The CDR3 loop is CASRWGEAFF. The DNA for the CDR3 is TGTGCCAGCAGATGGGGTGAAGCTTTCTTT.

J is TRBJ1-2 and V is TRBV4-1; D gene uncertain. Germline lookup yields CDR1 MGHRA and CDR2 YSYEKL. The CDR3 runs to 15 residues. V lost 2 bases and J lost 0, with 10 bases in between. The CDR3 protein is CASSQTDGANYGYTF. As DNA, the CDR3 is TGCGCCAGCAGCCAAACGGACGGAGCTAACTATGGCTACACCTTC.